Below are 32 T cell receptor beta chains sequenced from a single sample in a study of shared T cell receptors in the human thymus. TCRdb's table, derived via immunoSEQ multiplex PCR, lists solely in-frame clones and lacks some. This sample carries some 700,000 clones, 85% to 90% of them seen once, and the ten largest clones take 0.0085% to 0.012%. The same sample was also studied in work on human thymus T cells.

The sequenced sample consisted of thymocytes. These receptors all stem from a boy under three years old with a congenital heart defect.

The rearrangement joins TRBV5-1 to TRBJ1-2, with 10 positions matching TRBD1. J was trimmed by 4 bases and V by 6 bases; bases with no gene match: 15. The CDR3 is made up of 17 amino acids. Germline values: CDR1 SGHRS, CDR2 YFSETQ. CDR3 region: CASNPGTGVPPVYGYTF. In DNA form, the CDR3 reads TGCGCCAGCAACCCCGGGACAGGGGTGCCCCCGGTCTATGGCTACACCTTC.

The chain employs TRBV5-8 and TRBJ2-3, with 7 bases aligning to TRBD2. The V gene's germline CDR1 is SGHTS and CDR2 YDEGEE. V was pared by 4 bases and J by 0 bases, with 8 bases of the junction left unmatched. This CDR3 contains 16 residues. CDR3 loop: CASSPRLAASTDTQYF. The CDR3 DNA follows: TGTGCCAGCAGCCCAAGGCTAGCGGCTAGCACAGATACGCAGTATTTT.

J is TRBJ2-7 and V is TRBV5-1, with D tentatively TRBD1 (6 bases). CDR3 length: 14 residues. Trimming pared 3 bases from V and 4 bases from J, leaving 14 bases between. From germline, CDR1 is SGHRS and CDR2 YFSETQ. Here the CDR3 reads CASSSGHDRYEQYF. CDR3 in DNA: TGCGCCAGCAGCTCGGGACACGACCGGTACGAGCAGTACTTC.

The chain's CDR3 is CASSPGTSGTDTQYF. CDR3 coding DNA: TGTGCCAGCAGTCCCGGGACTAGCGGCACAGATACGCAGTATTTT. This chain connects TRBV2 to TRBJ2-3; 10 bases match TRBD2. Germline loops: CDR1 SNHLY, CDR2 FYNNEI. This CDR3 contains 15 residues. Trimming removed 5 bases from V and 1 base from J; junction bases left unmatched: 3.

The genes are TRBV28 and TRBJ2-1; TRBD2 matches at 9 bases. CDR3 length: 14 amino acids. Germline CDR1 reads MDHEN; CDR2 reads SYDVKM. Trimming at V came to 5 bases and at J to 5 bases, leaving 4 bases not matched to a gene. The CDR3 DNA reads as TGTGCCAGCAGTCACCGACTAGCGGACAATGAGCAGTTCTTC. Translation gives CASSHRLADNEQFF.

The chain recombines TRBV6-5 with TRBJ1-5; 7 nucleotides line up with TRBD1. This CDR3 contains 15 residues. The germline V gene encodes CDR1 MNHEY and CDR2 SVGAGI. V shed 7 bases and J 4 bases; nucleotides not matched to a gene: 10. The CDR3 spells CASKGAKVLNQPQHF. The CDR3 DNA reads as TGTGCCAGCAAGGGGGCAAAGGTTCTGAATCAGCCCCAGCATTTT.

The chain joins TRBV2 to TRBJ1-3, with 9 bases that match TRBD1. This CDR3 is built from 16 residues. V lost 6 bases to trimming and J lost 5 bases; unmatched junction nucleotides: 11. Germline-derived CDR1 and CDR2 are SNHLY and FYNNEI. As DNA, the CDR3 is TGTGCCAGCAGGGGATCCGGGACAGGGTTTAGAAACACCATATATTTT. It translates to CASRGSGTGFRNTIYF.

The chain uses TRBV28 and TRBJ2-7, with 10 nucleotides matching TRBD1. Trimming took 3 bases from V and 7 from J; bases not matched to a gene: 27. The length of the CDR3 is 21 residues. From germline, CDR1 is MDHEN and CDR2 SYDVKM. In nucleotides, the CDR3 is TGTGCCAGCAGTTTGTTGTTTCGACAGGGGGCGCGGGGGGCCGGGATGCGGGAGCAGTACTTC. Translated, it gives CASSLLFRQGARGAGMREQYF.

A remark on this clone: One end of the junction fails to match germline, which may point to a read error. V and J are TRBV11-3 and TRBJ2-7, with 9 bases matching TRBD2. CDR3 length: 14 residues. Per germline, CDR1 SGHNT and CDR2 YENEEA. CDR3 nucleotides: TGTGCCAGCAGCTTGAGCCTTATGAGCGGGGGGACCCACTTC. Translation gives CASSLSLMSGGTHF.

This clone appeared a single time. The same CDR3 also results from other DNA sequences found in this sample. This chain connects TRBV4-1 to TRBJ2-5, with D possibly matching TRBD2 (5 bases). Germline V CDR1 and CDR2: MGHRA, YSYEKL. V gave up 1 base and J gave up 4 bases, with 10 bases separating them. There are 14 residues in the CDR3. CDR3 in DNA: TGCGCCAGCAGCCAAGGCCTAGCTAGAGAGACCCAGTACTTC. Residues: CASSQGLARETQYF.

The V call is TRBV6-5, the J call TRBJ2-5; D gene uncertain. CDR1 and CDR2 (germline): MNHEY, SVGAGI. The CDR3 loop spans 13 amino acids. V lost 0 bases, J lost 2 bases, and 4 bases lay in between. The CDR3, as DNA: TGTGCCAGCAGTTACTCCCATCAAGAGACCCAGTACTTC. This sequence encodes CASSYSHQETQYF.

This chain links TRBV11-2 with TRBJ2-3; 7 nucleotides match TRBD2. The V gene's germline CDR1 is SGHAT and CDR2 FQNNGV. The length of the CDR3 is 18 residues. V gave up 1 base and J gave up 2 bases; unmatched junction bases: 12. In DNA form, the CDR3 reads TGTGCCAGCAGCTTAGTGAGGTCGAGCGGGATCACCACAGATACGCAGTATTTT. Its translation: CASSLVRSSGITTDTQYF.

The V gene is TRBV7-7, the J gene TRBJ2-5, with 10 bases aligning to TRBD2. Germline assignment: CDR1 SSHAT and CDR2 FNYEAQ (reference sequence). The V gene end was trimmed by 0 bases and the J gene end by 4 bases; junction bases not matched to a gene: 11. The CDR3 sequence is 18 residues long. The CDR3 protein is CASSLAGPSGRMSETQYF. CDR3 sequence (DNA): TGTGCCAGCAGCTTAGCGGGGCCTAGCGGGAGAATGTCAGAGACCCAGTACTTC.

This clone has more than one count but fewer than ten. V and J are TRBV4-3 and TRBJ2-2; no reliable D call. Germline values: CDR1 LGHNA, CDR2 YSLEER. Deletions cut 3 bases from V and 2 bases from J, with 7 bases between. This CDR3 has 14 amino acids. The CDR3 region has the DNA TGCGCCAGCAGCCAGTCTGTTAACACCGGGGAGCTGTTTTTT. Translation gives CASSQSVNTGELFF.

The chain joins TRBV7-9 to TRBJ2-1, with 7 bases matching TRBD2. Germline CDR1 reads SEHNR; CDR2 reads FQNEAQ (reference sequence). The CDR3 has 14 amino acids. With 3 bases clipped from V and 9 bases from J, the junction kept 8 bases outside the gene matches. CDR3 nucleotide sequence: TGTGCCAGCAGCTTCGGCGGGAGTTTGGGTGAGCAGTTCTTC. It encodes CASSFGGSLGEQFF.

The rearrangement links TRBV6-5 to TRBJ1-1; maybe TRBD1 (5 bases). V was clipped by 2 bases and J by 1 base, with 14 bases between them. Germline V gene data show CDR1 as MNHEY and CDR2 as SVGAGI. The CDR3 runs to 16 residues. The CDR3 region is CASSYNPRGRNTEAFF. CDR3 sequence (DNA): TGTGCCAGCAGTTACAACCCCCGGGGGAGGAACACTGAAGCTTTCTTT.

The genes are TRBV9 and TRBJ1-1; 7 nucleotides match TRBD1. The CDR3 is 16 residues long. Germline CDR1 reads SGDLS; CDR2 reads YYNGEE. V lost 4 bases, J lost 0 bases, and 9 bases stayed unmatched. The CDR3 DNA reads TGTGCCAGCAGCTCGTACCGGGACAGCATGAACACTGAAGCTTTCTTT. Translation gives CASSSYRDSMNTEAFF.

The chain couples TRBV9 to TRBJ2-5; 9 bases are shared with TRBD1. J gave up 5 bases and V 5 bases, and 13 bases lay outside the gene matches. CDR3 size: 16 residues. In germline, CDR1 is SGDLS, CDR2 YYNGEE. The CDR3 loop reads CASSRLTGQGLETQYF. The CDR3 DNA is TGTGCCAGCAGTCGTTTAACGGGACAGGGCTTGGAGACCCAGTACTTC.

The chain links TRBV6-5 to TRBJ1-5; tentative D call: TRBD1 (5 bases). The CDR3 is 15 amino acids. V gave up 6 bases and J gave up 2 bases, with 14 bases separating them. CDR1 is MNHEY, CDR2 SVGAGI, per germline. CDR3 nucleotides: TGTGCCAGCAGCCGCGGGGGAGGGGGCAATCAGCCCCAGCATTTT. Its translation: CASSRGGGGNQPQHF.

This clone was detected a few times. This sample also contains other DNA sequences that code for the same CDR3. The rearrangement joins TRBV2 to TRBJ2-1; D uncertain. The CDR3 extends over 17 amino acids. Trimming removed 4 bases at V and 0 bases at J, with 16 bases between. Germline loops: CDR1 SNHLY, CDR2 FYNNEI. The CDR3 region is CASSGPPIAVSYNEQFF. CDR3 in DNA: TGTGCCAGCAGTGGCCCCCCCATAGCAGTCTCCTACAATGAGCAGTTCTTC.

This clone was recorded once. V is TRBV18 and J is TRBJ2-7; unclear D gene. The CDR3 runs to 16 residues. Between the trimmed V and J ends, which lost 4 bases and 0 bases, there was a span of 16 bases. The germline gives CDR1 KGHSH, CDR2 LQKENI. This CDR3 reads CASSQPLEPLSYEQYF. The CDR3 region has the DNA TGTGCCAGCTCACAACCGCTAGAGCCGCTCTCCTACGAGCAGTACTTC.

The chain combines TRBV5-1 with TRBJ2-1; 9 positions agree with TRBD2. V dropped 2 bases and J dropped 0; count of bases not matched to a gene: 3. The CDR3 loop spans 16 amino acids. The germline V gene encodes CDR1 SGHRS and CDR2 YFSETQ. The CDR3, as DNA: TGCGCCAGCAGCTTAAAAGCGGGGGGCTCCTACAATGAGCAGTTCTTC. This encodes CASSLKAGGSYNEQFF. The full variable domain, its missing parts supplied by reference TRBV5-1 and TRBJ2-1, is KAGVTQTPRYLIKTRGQQVTLSCSPISGHRSVSWYQQTPGQGLQFLFEYFSETQRNKGNFPGRFSGRQFSNSRSEMNVSTLELGDSALYLCASSLKAGGSYNEQFFGPGTRLTVL.

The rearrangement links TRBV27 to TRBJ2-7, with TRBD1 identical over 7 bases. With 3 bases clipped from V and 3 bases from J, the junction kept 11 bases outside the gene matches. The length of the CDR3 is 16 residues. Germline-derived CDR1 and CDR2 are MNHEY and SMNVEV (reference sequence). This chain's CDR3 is CASSFNRRQGLYEQYF. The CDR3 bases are TGTGCCAGCAGTTTCAACCGTCGACAGGGCCTCTACGAGCAGTACTTC.

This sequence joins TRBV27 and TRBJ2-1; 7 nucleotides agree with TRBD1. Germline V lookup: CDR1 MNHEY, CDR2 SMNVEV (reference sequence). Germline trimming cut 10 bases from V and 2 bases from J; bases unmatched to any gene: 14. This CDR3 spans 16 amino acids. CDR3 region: CATLPVGGGPYNEQFF. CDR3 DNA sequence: TGTGCCACCCTCCCGGTAGGGGGCGGGCCCTACAATGAGCAGTTCTTC.

CDR3 coding DNA: TGTGCCAGCAGCTCAAGCGGGAGGGCCAATGAGCAGTTCTTC. This sequence encodes CASSSSGRANEQFF. J is TRBJ2-1 and V is TRBV11-3; 10 bases map to TRBD2. This CDR3 has 14 residues. V dropped 4 bases and J dropped 6; count of bases not matched to a gene: 3. Germline CDR1 reads SGHNT; CDR2 reads YENEEA.

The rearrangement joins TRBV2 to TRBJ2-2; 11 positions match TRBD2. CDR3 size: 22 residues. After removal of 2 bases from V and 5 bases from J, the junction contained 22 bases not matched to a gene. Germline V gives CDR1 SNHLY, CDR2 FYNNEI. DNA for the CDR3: TGTGCCAGCAGTGAATGGTCTCCCGGGGTCTATCCTAGCGGGAGGTGGACCGGGGAGCTGTTTTTT. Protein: CASSEWSPGVYPSGRWTGELFF.

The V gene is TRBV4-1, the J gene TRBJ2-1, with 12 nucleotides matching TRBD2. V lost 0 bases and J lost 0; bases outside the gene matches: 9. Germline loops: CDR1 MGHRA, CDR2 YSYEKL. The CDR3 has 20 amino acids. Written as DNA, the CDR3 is TGCGCCAGCAGCCAAGAGTCTAGCGGGAGGGCCGGGAGCTCCTACAATGAGCAGTTCTTC. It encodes CASSQESSGRAGSSYNEQFF.

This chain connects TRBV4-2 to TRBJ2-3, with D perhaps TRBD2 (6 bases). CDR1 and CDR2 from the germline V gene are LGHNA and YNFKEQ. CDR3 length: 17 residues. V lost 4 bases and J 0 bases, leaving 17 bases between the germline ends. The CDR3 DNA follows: TGTGCCAGCAGCCTTTGGTTGTTGGCGGGAAGCACAGATACGCAGTATTTT. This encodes CASSLWLLAGSTDTQYF.

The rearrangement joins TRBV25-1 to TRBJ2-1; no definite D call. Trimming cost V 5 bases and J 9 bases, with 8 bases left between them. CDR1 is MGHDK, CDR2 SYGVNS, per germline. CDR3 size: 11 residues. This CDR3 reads CASSTPGEQFF. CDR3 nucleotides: TGTGCCAGCAGTACCCCGGGTGAGCAGTTCTTC.

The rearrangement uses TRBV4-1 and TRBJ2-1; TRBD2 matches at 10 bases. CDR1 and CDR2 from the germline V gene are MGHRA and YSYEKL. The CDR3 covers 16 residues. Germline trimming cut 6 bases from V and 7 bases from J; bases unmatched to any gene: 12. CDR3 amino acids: CASSPLTSGATNEQFF. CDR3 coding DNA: TGCGCCAGCAGTCCCTTAACTAGCGGGGCCACAAATGAGCAGTTCTTC.

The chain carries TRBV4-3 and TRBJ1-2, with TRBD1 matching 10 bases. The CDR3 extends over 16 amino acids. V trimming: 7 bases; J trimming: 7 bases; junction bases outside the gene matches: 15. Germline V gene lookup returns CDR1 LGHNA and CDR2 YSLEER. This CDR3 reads CASIRGGTGVVGGYTF. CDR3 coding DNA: TGCGCCAGCATCCGCGGCGGGACAGGGGTTGTCGGTGGCTACACCTTC.

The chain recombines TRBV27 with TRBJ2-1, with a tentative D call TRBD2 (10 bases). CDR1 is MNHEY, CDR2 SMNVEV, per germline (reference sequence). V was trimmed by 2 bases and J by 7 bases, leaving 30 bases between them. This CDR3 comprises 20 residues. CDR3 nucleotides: TGTGCCAGCAGTTTACTCCGGGACAGGGTTACTAGCGGGGTAGGAAATGAGCAGTTCTTC. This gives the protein CASSLLRDRVTSGVGNEQFF.